The clone carrying this TCR beta chain was counted at least ten times. Aged 18 to 65, the patients had hyperthyroidism that was newly diagnosed and had lasted under 2 months. Uncontrolled infection, other autoimmune disease, pregnancy or lactation excluded patients. Diagnoses were established using clinical symptoms, serum thyroxine and TRAb, thyroid ultrasound and orbital computed tomography. This sample was taken from a study of T cells in Graves' hyperthyroidism and ophthalmopathy. Background on the study: Peripheral blood was acquired at first diagnosis, ahead of any therapy whatsoever.

Trimming shortened V by 2 bases and J by 6 bases, and 5 bases separated the two germline ends. The CDR3 sequence is 12 residues long. The germline CDR1 and CDR2 sequences are ENHRY and SYGVKD. Amplified TCR beta CDR3 regions came from RNA transcripts. The HTBI set primed first-round TCR CDR3 RT-PCR. One entry per CDR3 protein results from TCRdb running MiXCR on the multiplex PCR reads. The table records 700,000 or so distinct CDR3 sequences, over 15% of them present only once. The V call is TRBV10-3, the J call TRBJ2-1, with D perhaps matching TRBD1 (5 bases). The sequence came from a man younger than 30 with Graves' hyperthyroidism. Sequenced: blood. CDR3 sequence: CAISEQGNEQFF. The CDR3 nucleotides are TGTGCCATCAGTGAGCAGGGCAATGAGCAGTTCTTC.